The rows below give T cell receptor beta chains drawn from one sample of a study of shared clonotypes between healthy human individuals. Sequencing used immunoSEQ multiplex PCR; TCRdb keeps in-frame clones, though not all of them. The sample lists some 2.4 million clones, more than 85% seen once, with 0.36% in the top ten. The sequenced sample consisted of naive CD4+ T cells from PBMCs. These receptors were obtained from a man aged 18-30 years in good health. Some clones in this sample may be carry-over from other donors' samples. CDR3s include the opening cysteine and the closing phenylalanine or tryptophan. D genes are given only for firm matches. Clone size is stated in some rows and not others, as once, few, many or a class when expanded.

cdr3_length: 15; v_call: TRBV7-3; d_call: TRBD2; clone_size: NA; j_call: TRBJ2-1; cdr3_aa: CASSSRGLAANEQFF; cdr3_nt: TGTGCCAGCAGCTCGAGGGGACTAGCGGCAAATGAGCAGTTCTTC
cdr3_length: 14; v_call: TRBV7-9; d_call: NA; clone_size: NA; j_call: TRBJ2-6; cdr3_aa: CAGTWGAGANVLTF; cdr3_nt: TGTGCTGGGACCTGGGGCGCTGGGGCCAACGTCCTGACTTTC
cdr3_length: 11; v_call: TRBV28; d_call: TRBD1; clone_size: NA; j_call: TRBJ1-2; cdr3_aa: CASSRDRSYTF; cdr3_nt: TGTGCCAGCAGTAGGGACAGAAGCTACACCTTC
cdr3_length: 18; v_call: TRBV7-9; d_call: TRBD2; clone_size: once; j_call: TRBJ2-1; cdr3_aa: CASSPPGLAGYSVGEQFF; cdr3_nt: TGTGCCAGCAGCCCCCCGGGACTAGCGGGATATTCGGTGGGTGAGCAGTTCTTC
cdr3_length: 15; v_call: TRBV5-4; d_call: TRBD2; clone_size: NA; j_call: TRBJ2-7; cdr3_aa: CASSTRTSGAYEQYF; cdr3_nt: TGTGCCAGCAGCACTAGGACTAGCGGGGCCTACGAGCAGTACTTC
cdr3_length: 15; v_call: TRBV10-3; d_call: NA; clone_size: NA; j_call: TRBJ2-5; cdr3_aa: CAISEPLEGSETQYF; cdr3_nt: TGTGCCATCAGTGAGCCCTTAGAGGGGTCTGAGACCCAGTACTTC
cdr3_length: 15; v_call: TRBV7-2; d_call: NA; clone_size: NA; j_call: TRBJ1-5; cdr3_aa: CASSPTRDRIQPQHF; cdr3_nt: TGTGCCAGCAGCCCAACGAGAGACAGAATTCAGCCCCAGCATTTT
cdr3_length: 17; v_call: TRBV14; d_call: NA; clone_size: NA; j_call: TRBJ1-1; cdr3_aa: CASSRTRDSHGNTEAFF; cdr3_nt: TGTGCCAGCAGCCGCACCCGGGACTCCCACGGGAACACTGAAGCTTTCTTT
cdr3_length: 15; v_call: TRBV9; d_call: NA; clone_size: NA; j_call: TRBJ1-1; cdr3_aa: CASTTMGQMNTEAFF; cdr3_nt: TGTGCCAGCACCACGATGGGGCAGATGAACACTGAAGCTTTCTTT
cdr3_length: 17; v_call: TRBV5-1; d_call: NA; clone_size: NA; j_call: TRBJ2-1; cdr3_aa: CASSLWFGEGIANEQFF; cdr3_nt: TGCGCCAGCAGCTTGTGGTTTGGGGAAGGGATAGCCAATGAGCAGTTCTTC
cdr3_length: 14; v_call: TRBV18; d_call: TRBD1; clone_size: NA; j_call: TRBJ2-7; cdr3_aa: CASSPTGFSYEQYF; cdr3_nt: TGTGCCAGCTCACCGACAGGGTTCTCCTACGAGCAGTACTTC
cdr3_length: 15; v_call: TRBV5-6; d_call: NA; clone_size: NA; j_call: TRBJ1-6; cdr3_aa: CASTPWTVGNSPLHF; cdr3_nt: TGTGCCAGCACCCCGTGGACAGTCGGTAATTCACCCCTCCACTTT
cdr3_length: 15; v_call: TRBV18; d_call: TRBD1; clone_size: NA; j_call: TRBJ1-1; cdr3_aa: CASSPSGQMNTEAFF; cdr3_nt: TGTGCCAGCTCACCATCGGGACAGATGAACACTGAAGCTTTCTTT
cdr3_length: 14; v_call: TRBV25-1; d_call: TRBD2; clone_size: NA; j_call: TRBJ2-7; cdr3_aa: CASLSGRPPWEQYF; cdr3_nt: TGTGCCAGCCTCAGCGGGAGGCCCCCCTGGGAGCAGTACTTC
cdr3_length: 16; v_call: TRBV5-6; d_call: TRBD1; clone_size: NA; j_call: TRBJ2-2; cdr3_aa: CASSSFGDRNTGELFF; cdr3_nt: TGTGCCAGCAGCTCTTTTGGGGACAGAAACACCGGGGAGCTGTTTTTT
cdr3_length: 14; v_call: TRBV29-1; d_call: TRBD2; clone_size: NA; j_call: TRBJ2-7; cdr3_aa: CSVAGLAGEHEQYF; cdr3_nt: TGCAGCGTCGCCGGACTAGCGGGAGAACACGAGCAGTACTTC
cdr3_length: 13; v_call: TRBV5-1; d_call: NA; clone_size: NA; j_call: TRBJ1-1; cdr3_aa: CASSITLNTEAFF; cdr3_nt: TGCGCCAGCAGCATTACACTGAACACTGAAGCTTTCTTT
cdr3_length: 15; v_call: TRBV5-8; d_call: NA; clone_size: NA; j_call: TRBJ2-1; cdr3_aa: CASRRNRVSYNEQFF; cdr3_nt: TGTGCCAGCAGACGGAACAGGGTCTCCTACAATGAGCAGTTCTTC
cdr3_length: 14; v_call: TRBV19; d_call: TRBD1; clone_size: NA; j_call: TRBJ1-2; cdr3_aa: CASSSGQGAGGYTF; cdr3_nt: TGTGCCAGTAGTAGTGGACAGGGGGCAGGTGGCTACACCTTC
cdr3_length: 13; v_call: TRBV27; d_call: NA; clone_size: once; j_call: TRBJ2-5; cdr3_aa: CASRHPEGETQYF; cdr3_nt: TGTGCCAGCAGGCACCCGGAGGGAGAGACCCAGTACTTC
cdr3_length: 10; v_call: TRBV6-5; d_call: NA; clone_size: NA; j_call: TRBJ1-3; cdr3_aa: CASTGNTIYF; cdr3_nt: TGTGCCAGCACTGGAAACACCATATATTTT
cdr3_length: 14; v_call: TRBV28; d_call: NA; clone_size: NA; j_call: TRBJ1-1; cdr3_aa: CASSLRGLNTEAFF; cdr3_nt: TGTGCCAGCAGTTTAAGGGGCCTGAACACTGAAGCTTTCTTT
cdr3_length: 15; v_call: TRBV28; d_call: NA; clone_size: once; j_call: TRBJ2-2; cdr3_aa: CASSLVGQYTGELFF; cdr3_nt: TGTGCCAGCAGTTTGGTCGGGCAGTACACCGGGGAGCTGTTTTTT
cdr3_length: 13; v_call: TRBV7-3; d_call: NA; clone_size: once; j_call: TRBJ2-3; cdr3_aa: CASSKLGTDTQYF; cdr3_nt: TGTGCCAGCAGCAAACTAGGGACAGATACGCAGTATTTT
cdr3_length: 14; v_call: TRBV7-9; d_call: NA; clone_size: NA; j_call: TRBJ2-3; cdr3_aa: CASSFIWPADTQYF; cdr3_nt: TGTGCCAGCAGCTTCATTTGGCCGGCAGATACGCAGTATTTT
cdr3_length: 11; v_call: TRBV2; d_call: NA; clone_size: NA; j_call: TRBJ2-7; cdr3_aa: CASSVGAEQYF; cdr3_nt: TGTGCCAGCAGTGTCGGGGCCGAGCAGTACTTC
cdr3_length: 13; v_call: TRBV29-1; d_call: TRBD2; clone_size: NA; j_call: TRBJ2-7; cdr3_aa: CSAGTRMFYEQYF; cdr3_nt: TGCAGCGCCGGGACTAGGATGTTCTACGAGCAGTACTTC
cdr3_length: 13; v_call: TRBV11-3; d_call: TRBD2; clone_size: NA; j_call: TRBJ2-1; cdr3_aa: CASSPRLAGEQFF; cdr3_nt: TGTGCCAGCAGCCCGAGACTAGCGGGTGAGCAGTTCTTC
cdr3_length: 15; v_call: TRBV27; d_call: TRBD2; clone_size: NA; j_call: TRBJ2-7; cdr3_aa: CASSLSSGSGYEQYF; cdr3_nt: TGTGCCAGCAGTTTATCTAGCGGGAGTGGTTACGAGCAGTACTTC
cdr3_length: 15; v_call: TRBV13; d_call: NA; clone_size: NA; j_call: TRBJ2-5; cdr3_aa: CASSFGLAGAETQYF; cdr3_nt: TGTGCCAGCAGCTTTGGCTTAGCAGGGGCAGAGACCCAGTACTTC
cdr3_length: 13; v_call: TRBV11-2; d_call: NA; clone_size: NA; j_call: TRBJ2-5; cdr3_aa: CASSPRIQETQYF; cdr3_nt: TGTGCCAGCAGCCCGCGAATCCAAGAGACCCAGTACTTC
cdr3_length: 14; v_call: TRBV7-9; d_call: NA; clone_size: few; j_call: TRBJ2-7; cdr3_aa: CASSLVRSSYEQYF; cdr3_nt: TGTGCCAGCAGCTTAGTACGGAGCTCCTACGAGCAGTACTTC
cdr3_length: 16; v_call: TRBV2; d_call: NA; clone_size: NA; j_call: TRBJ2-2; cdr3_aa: CASQSGSVVNTGELFF; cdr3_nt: TGTGCCAGCCAGTCTGGGAGCGTCGTAAACACCGGGGAGCTGTTTTTT
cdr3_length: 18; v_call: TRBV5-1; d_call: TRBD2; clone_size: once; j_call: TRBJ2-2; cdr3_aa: CASSVNAGTSGRSGELFF; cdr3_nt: TGCGCCAGCAGCGTCAACGCTGGGACTAGCGGGAGAAGTGGGGAGCTGTTTTTT
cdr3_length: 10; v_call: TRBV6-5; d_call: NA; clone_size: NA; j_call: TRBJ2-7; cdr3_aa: CASSTGKQYF; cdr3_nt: TGTGCCAGCAGCACAGGGAAGCAGTACTTC
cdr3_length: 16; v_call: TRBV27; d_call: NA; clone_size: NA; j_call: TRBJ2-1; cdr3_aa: CASSLFGVPSRNEQFF; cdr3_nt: TGTGCCAGCAGTTTATTCGGCGTTCCGTCTCGGAATGAGCAGTTCTTC
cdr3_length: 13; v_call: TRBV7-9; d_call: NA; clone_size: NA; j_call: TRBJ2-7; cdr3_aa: CASSSEKTYEQYF; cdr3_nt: TGTGCCAGCAGCTCTGAAAAGACCTACGAGCAGTACTTC
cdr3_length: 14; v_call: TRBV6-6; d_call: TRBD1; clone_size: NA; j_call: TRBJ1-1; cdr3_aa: CASSLQGANTEAFF; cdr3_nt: TGTGCCAGCAGCCTACAGGGGGCGAACACTGAAGCTTTCTTT
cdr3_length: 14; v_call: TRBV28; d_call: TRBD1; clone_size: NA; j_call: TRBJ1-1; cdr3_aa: CASTLTGGNTEAFF; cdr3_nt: TGTGCCAGCACCTTGACAGGGGGGAACACTGAAGCTTTCTTT
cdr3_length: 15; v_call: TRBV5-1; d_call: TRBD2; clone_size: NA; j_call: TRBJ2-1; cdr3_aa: CASDNLAGGFNEQFF; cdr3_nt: TGCGCCAGCGACAACCTAGCGGGAGGTTTTAATGAGCAGTTCTTC
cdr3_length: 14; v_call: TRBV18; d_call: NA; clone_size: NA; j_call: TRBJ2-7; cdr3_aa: CASSPTGRLHEQYF; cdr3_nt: TGTGCCAGCTCACCGACGGGCCGACTCCACGAGCAGTACTTC
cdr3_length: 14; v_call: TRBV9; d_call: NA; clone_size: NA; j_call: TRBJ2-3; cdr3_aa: CASSVVGQSDTQYF; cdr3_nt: TGTGCCAGCAGCGTAGTCGGACAGTCAGATACGCAGTATTTT
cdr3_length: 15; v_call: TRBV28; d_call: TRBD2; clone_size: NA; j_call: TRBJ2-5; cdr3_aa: CASSSPGGGQETQYF; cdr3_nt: TGTGCCAGCAGCAGCCCAGGCGGGGGACAAGAGACCCAGTACTTC
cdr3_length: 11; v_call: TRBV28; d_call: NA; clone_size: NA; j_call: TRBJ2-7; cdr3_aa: CASTHTYEQYF; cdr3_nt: TGTGCCAGCACCCATACCTACGAGCAGTACTTC
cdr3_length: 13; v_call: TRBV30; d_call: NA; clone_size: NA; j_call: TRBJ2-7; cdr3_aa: CAWSVLIGGEQYF; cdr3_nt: TGTGCCTGGAGTGTACTAATAGGAGGCGAGCAGTACTTC
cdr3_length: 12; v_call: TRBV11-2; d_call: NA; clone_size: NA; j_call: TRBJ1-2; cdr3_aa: CASLTRVHGYTF; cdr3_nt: TGTGCCAGCTTAACCCGGGTACATGGCTACACCTTC
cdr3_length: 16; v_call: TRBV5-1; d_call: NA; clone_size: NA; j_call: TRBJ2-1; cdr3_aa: CASRPIASVIYNEQFF; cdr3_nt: TGCGCCAGCAGGCCGATTGCGAGTGTGATCTACAATGAGCAGTTCTTC
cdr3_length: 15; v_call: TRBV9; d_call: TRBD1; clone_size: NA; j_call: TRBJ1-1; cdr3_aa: CASSSRDRGNTEAFF; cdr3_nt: TGTGCCAGCAGCTCACGGGACAGGGGGAACACTGAAGCTTTCTTT
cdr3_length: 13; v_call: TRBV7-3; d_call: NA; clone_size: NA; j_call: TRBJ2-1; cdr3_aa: CASSLTSNNEQFF; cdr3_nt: TGTGCCAGCAGCTTAACTAGCAACAATGAGCAGTTCTTC
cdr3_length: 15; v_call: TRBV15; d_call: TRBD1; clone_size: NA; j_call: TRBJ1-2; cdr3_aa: CATSRDVSGGYGYTF; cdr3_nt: TGTGCCACCAGCAGAGACGTCTCAGGGGGCTATGGCTACACCTTC
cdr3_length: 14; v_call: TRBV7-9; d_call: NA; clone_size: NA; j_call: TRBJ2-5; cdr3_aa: CASSLPALVGTQYF; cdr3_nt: TGTGCCAGCAGCTTACCAGCGTTGGTGGGGACCCAGTACTTC
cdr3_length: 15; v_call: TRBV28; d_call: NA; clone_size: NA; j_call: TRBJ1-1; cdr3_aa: CASTTRVWADTEAFF; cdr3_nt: TGTGCCAGCACTACCCGCGTCTGGGCGGACACTGAAGCTTTCTTT
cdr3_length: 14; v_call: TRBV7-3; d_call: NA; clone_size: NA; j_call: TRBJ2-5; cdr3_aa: CASSPGTAQETQYF; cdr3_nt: TGTGCCAGCAGCCCCGGGACGGCGCAAGAGACCCAGTACTTC
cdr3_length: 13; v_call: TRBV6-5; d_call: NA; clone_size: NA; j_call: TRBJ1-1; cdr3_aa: CASRPGTHTEAFF; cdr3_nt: TGTGCCAGCAGACCCGGGACACACACTGAAGCTTTCTTT
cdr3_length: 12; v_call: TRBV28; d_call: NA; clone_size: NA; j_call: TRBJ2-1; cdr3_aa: CASSPPGFIEFF; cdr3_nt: TGTGCCAGCAGTCCCCCCGGGTTTATAGAGTTCTTC
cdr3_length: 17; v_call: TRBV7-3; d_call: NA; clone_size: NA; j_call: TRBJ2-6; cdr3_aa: CARLVGDTNSGANVLTF; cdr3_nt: TGTGCCAGACTTGTTGGGGACACCAACTCTGGGGCCAACGTCCTGACTTTC
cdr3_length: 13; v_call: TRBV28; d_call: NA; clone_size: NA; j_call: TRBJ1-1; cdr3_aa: CASSLGGGTEAFF; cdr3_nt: TGTGCCAGCAGTTTAGGGGGGGGCACTGAAGCTTTCTTT
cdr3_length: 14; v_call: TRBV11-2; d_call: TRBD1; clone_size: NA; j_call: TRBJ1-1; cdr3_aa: CASRPDRGSTEAFF; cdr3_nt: TGTGCCAGCAGACCGGACAGGGGCAGCACTGAAGCTTTCTTT
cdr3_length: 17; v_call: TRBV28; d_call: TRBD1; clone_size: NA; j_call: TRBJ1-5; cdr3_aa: CASRSGTGGFSNQPQHF; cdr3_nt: TGTGCCAGCCGTTCCGGGACAGGGGGCTTTAGCAATCAGCCCCAGCATTTT
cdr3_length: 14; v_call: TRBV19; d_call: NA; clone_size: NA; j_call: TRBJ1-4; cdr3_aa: CASSRGDLGEKLFF; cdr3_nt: TGTGCCAGTAGCCGTGGGGACCTTGGTGAAAAACTGTTTTTT